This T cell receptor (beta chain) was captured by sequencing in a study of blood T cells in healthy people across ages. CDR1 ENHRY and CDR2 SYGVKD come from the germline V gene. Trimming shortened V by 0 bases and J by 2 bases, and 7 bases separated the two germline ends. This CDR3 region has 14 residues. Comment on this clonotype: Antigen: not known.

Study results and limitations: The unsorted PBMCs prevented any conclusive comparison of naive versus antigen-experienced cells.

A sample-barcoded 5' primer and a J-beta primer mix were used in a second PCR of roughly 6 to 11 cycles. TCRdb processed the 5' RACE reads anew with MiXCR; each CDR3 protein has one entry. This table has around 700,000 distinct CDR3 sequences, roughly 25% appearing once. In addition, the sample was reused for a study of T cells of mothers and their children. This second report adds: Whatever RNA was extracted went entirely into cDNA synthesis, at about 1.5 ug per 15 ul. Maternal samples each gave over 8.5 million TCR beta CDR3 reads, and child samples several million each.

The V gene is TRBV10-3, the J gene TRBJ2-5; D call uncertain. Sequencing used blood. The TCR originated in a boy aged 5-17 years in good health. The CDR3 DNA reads TGTGCCATCAGTGAGTCGGTCGGGCAAGAGACCCAGTACTTC. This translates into CAISESVGQETQYF.